This TCR beta chain was recorded in a study of blood T cell repertoires in COVID-19. Background on the study: Spain, Italy and the United States supplied samples that represented acute and convalescent COVID-19. T cells, B-cell-depleted T cells, or PBMCs supplied cDNA or gDNA.

Authors' methods: Reference gene primer amplification gave nucleated cell count estimates. The method was immunoSEQ multiplex PCR; TCRdb's version includes in-frame clones alone and lacks a portion of them. D and trimming were read from the DNA, whereas the V and J calls and clone size are those reported in that table. The repertoire holds roughly 250,000 clones, over 75% seen once, with around 7.8% in the top ten. Germline lookup yields CDR1 SNHLY and CDR2 FYNNEI. The V gene end was trimmed by 10 bases and the J gene end by 8 bases; junction bases not matched to a gene: 5. This CDR3 is built from 12 residues.

This clonotype originated in a human donor in a cohort sampled during active COVID-19. Sequenced input: peripheral blood. J is TRBJ2-1 and V is TRBV2; the match to TRBD2 covers 10 bases. The chain's CDR3 is CAKSSGSYEQFF. The CDR3 bases are TGTGCCAAATCTAGCGGGAGCTATGAGCAGTTCTTC.